One T cell receptor beta chain is described in this entry. The antigen is not known. The sample comes from a study of T-cell reconstitution after alpha-beta-depleted transplantation in children. Study-level points and caveats: Hyperexpanded clones declined; after one year, newly produced T cells mostly supplied diversity.

The V gene's germline CDR1 is DFQATT and CDR2 SNEGSKA (reference sequence). The CDR3 extends over 16 amino acids. The ends were cut back, 7 bases at V and 0 bases at J, with 19 bases in the middle. Preparation of the TCRbeta library used unique molecular identifiers. TCRdb reprocessed the PCR reads via MiXCR and lists one record per CDR3 protein. The table shows about 980,000 distinct CDR3 sequences, with about 29% occurring only once. The genes are TRBV20-1 and TRBJ1-3; perhaps TRBD1 as D (5 bases). The source material was PBMCs, mostly from graft donor cells, sampled 360 days after TCRalphabeta/CD19-depleted stem cell transplant. This TCR was recovered from a boy younger than two who had a stem cell transplant for SCID, so the T cells may come from the graft donor. CDR3 sequence (DNA): TGCAGTGTTACGACCTCTGCAGGGAGCTCTGGAAACACCATATATTTT. Its protein is CSVTTSAGSSGNTIYF.